This TCR beta chain appears in the sequencing data of a study of shared clonotypes between healthy human individuals. CD45RA+ naive and CD45RA-negative memory subsets were separated from CD4+ cells. The repertoire was sequenced with immunoSEQ multiplex PCR; TCRdb's copy has only in-frame clones and lacks some. The sample lists under 2.5 million clones; around 90% were seen once. With regard to this clone: What it binds is not known.

The CDR3 spans 14 residues. The V and J ends lost 7 bases and 3 bases respectively, with 13 bases between them. Germline CDR1 MNHNS, CDR2 SASEGT. General observations from the study: Rarefaction indicated that sorted-subset sequencing remained incomplete although depth was large. Researchers found naive subsets generally carried larger estimated richness than memory subsets. Generation probabilities of non-shared clonotypes were lower (relative to those shared by all four donors).

The chain carries TRBV6-1 and TRBJ2-1; a weak D match, TRBD1 (5 bases). The source material was naive CD4+ T cells from PBMCs. The subset is: CD45RA+ positively selected. The sequence came from a man younger than 30 in good health. Some clones in this sample may be carry-over from other donors' samples. The CDR3 sequence is CASTVARGYNEQFF. The CDR3 coding sequence is TGTGCCAGCACAGTAGCTAGGGGCTACAATGAGCAGTTCTTC.